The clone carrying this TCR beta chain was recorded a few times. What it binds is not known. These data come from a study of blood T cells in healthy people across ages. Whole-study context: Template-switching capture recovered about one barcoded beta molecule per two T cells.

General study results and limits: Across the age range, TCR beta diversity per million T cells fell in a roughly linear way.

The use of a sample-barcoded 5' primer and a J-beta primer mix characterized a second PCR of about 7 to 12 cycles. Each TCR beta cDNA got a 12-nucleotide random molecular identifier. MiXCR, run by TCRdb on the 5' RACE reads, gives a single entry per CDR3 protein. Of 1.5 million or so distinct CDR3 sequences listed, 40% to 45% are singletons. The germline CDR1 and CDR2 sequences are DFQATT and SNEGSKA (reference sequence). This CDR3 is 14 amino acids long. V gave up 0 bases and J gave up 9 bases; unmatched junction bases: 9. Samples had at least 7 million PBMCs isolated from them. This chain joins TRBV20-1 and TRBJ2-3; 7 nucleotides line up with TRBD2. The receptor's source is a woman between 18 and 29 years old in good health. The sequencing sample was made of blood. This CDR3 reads CSARDKVGGYTQYF. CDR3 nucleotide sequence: TGCAGTGCTAGAGATAAAGTCGGGGGGTACACGCAGTATTTT.